Each of the 14 T cell receptor beta chains below was sequenced from the same sample in a study of blood T cell repertoires in COVID-19. The repertoire was sequenced with immunoSEQ multiplex PCR; TCRdb's copy has only in-frame clones and lacks some. This table has just over 300,000 clones, 80% to 90% appearing once. The source material was PBMCs or T cells enriched from blood (not recorded which). These receptor sequences come from a young man who had recovered from COVID-19.

V gene TRBV2 combines with J gene TRBJ2-1; possible D gene TRBD2, 6 bases. The CDR3 loop spans 16 amino acids. The ends were cut back, 2 bases at V and 8 bases at J, with 19 bases in the middle. Germline assignment: CDR1 SNHLY and CDR2 FYNNEI. DNA of the CDR3: TGTGCCAGCAGTGAATCCCGACTAGTCGCCGTCGATGAGCAGTTCTTC. It specifies CASSESRLVAVDEQFF.

The V call is TRBV5-6, the J call TRBJ2-5, with a possible D match to TRBD2 (6 bases). V gave up 4 bases and J gave up 5 bases, with 18 bases separating them. Germline V CDR1 and CDR2: SGHDT, YYEEEE. The CDR3 is made up of 15 amino acids. CDR3 sequence: CASSVPDYPLETQYF. CDR3 coding DNA: TGTGCCAGCAGCGTACCGGACTACCCATTGGAGACCCAGTACTTC.

The gene calls are TRBV4-1 and TRBJ1-1, with a weak D call TRBD1 (5 bases). The CDR3 runs to 14 residues. V gave up 3 bases and J gave up 5 bases, with 13 bases separating them. Germline loops: CDR1 MGHRA, CDR2 YSYEKL. The CDR3 spells CASSQVFRGTEAFF. In DNA, the CDR3 is TGCGCCAGCAGCCAGGTGTTCCGGGGGACTGAAGCTTTCTTT.

As concerns this clone: One end of the junction does not line up with germline, which may come from a read error. V gene TRBV27 combines with J gene TRBJ2-1; the D is unclear. This CDR3 contains 13 residues. Germline values: CDR1 MNHEY, CDR2 SMNVEV (reference sequence). CDR3 coding DNA: TGTGCCAGCAGTTTATCCTCCTCCAATGAGCAGTTCTTC. This translates into CASSLSSSNEQFF.

The CDR3 nucleotides read TGTGCCAGCAGCCAAGATTGGCGGGGCCCACACACAGATACGCAGTATTTT. It codes for CASSQDWRGPHTDTQYF. The chain couples TRBV3-1 (or the pseudogene TRBV3-2) to TRBJ2-3; D might be TRBD2 (6 bases). Per the germline V gene, CDR1 is LGHDT and CDR2 is YNNKEL (reference sequence). This CDR3 contains 17 residues. V was cut by 0 bases and J by 2 bases, with 15 bases left in between.

The sample holds one count of this clone. The gene calls are TRBV5-1 and TRBJ1-2, with D unresolved. The ends were cut back, 3 bases at V and 8 bases at J, with 14 bases in the middle. The CDR3 contains 13 residues. Germline values: CDR1 SGHRS, CDR2 YFSETQ. The CDR3 here is CASSSDSFKGYTF. In DNA form, the CDR3 reads TGCGCCAGCAGCTCGGACTCCTTTAAGGGCTACACCTTC.

This clone was counted between two and nine times. The rearrangement uses TRBV28 and TRBJ1-5, with D perhaps TRBD1 (5 bases). Trimming took off 4 bases at V and 7 bases at J, with 8 bases between the two ends. CDR3 length: 12 amino acids. CDR1 is MDHEN, CDR2 SYDVKM, per germline. The CDR3 spells CASSWGEQPQHF. CDR3 bases: TGTGCCAGCAGTTGGGGCGAACAGCCCCAGCATTTT.

V is TRBV7-9 and J is TRBJ2-1, with 8 bases that match TRBD2. CDR3 length: 15 amino acids. V lost 5 bases and J lost 5; bases outside the gene matches: 8. Germline V gene sequence: CDR1 SEHNR, CDR2 FQNEAQ (reference sequence). This CDR3 reads CASSAGLARDNEQFF. CDR3 nucleotide sequence: TGTGCCAGCAGCGCTGGACTAGCAAGGGACAATGAGCAGTTCTTC.

The rearrangement uses TRBV12-3 or TRBV12-4 and TRBJ1-5; D remains ambiguous. The length of the CDR3 is 11 residues. Trimming stripped 1 base from V and 12 bases from J, with 7 bases between. The CDR3, as DNA: TGTGCCAGCAGTTTAGGATATAGCCAGCATTTT. Protein sequence: CASSLGYSQHF.

The chain recombines TRBV28 with TRBJ1-5; maybe TRBD1 (6 bases). The CDR3 runs 14 residues. Trimming pared 5 bases from V and 3 bases from J, leaving 11 bases between. Looked up from germline, CDR1 is MDHEN and CDR2 is SYDVKM. The CDR3 nucleotides are TGTGCCAGCAGTCCGGGGGGGCCCAATCAGCCCCAGCATTTT. Translation: CASSPGGPNQPQHF.

The gene calls are TRBV7-9 and TRBJ1-1; unclear D gene. The germline V gene has CDR1 SEHNR and CDR2 FQNEAQ (reference sequence). This CDR3 comprises 13 residues. Trimming shortened V by 0 bases and J by 3 bases, and 5 bases separated the two germline ends. CDR3 bases: TGTGCCAGCAGCTTAGCCCTCGACACTGAAGCTTTCTTT. It codes for CASSLALDTEAFF.

The J gene is TRBJ1-1, the V gene TRBV10-1; the D is unclear. The CDR3 is 13 residues long. V was pared by 3 bases and J by 3 bases, with 8 bases between. CDR1 is WNHNN and CDR2 is SYGVQD in the germline V gene (reference sequence). The CDR3 loop is CASSDTVHTEAFF. The CDR3 DNA reads as TGCGCCAGCAGTGATACAGTGCACACTGAAGCTTTCTTT.

V usage is TRBV15 and J usage is TRBJ1-4; no clear D. The CDR3 runs to 13 residues. CDR1 is LNHNV, CDR2 YYDKDF, per germline (reference sequence). The V end lost 5 bases, the J end lost 5 bases, and 9 bases lay between the germline ends. The CDR3 DNA sequence: TGTGCCACCAGCTTAGTGTTGAATGAAAAACTGTTTTTT. Translated, it gives CATSLVLNEKLFF.

This clone was found a few times. The J gene is TRBJ2-3, the V gene TRBV30; D is undetermined. This CDR3 contains 16 residues. V shed 0 bases and J shed 2 bases, with 15 bases lying between them. The germline gives CDR1 GTSNPN, CDR2 SVGIG (reference sequence). The CDR3 loop reads CAWSVVPRRPTDTQYF. The CDR3 DNA sequence: TGTGCCTGGAGTGTCGTACCGCGGAGACCCACAGATACGCAGTATTTT.